This entry features one T cell receptor (beta chain) sequence. TCRdb's table, derived via immunoSEQ multiplex PCR, lists solely in-frame clones and lacks some. This sample has approximately 260,000 clones, with just over 85% found just once. The data belong to a study of cytomegalovirus exposure and HLA in healthy donors. The length of the CDR3 is 15 residues. The V end was cut by 0 bases, the J end by 4 bases, with 14 bases between. Germline CDR1 and CDR2: SGDLS and YYNGEE. The gene calls are TRBV9 and TRBJ2-7; D remains ambiguous. The TCR originated in a woman in her late teens or twenties in good health and CMV-seronegative. Sample: PBMCs. CDR3 bases: TGTGCCAGCAGCGTAGGGCCCGGCGTACTATACGAGCAGTACTTC. Residues: CASSVGPGVLYEQYF.